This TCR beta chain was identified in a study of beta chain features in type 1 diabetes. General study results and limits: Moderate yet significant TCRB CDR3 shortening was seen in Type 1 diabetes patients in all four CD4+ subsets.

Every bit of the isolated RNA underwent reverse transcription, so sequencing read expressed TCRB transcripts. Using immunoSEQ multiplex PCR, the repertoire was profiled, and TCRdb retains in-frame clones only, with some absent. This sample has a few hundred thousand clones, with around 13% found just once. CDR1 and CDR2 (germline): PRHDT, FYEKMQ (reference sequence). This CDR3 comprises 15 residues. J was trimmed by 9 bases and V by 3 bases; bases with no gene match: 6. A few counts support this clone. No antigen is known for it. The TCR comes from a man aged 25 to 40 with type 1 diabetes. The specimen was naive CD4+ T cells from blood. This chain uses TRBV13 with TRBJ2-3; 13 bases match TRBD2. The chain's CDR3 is CASSLGTSGARTQYF. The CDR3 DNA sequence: TGTGCCAGCAGCTTGGGGACTAGCGGGGCCAGGACGCAGTATTTT.